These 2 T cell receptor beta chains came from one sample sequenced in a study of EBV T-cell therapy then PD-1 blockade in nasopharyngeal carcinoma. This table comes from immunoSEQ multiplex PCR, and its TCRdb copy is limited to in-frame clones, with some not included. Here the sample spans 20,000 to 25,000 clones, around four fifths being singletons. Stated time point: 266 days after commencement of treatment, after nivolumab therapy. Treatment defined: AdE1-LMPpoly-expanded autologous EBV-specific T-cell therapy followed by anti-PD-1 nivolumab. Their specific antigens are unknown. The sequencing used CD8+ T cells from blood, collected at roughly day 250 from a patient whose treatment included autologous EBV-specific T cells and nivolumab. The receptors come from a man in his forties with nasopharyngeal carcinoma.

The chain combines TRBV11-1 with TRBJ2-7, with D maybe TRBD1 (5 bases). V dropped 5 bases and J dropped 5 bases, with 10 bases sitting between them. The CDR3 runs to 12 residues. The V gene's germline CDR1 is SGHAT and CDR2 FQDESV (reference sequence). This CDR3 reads CASSADSHEQYF. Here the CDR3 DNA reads TGTGCCAGCAGCGCTGACAGTCACGAGCAGTACTTC.

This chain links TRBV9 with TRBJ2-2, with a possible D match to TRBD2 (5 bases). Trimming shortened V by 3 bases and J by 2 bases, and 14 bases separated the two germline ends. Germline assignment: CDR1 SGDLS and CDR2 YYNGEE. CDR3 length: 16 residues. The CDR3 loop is CASSDGQRSNTGELFF. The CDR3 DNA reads TGTGCCAGCAGCGACGGCCAGCGGAGCAACACCGGGGAGCTGTTTTTT.